Reported below is one T cell receptor beta chain. This specimen belongs to a study of blood T cell repertoires in COVID-19. Across the study: Some COVID-19 samples were acute and others convalescent; all came from the United States, Italy and Spain. Sample material is recorded as cDNA or gDNA derived from T cells, B-cell-depleted T cells, or PBMCs.

This CDR3 is built from 16 residues. Germline CDR1 and CDR2: LNHDA and SQIVND (reference sequence). V lost 1 base to trimming and J lost 7 bases; unmatched junction nucleotides: 9. In the original workflow: Cell counts per sample came from amplifying reference gene primers. Sequencing used immunoSEQ multiplex PCR; TCRdb keeps in-frame clones, though not all of them. That table furnishes V, J and clone size, whereas the DNA furnished D and trimming. The sample records roughly 180,000 clones, 70% to 85% being singletons. The chain uses TRBV19 and TRBJ1-2; 10 bases line up with TRBD1. This clonotype originated in a human donor in a cohort sampled during active COVID-19. Sequenced input: peripheral blood. The CDR3 sequence: CASSIARDRGGGGYTF. The CDR3 bases are TGTGCCAGTAGTATAGCCAGGGACAGGGGAGGTGGTGGCTACACCTTC.